These 26 T cell receptor beta chains originate from one sample sequenced in a study of T cell changes during pregnancy in multiple sclerosis. Clones were sequenced by immunoSEQ multiplex PCR, and TCRdb holds only the in-frame ones, with some missing. In the table there are 98,000 or so clones, roughly 92% of which are singletons. The specimen was peripheral blood, collected after pregnancy. Source of these receptors: a female donor with multiple sclerosis, enrolled in a pregnancy study.

Concerning this clone: Its ends do not fully match the called genes, so a read error is possible. This chain joins TRBV10-2 and TRBJ2-2; D remains ambiguous. The CDR3 has 14 amino acids. Per the germline V gene, CDR1 is WSHSY and CDR2 is SAAADI. The CDR3 sequence: CASNEYGHTGELFF. CDR3 nucleotides: TGCGCCAGCAATGAGTATGGGCACACCGGGGAGCTGTTTTTT.

V is TRBV5-6 and J is TRBJ1-1; TRBD1 might be the D (6 bases). CDR1 SGHDT and CDR2 YYEEEE come from the germline V gene. This CDR3 region has 14 residues. Between the trimmed V and J ends, which lost 3 bases and 1 base, there was a span of 10 bases. The CDR3: CASSWGHRNTEAFF. The CDR3 nucleotides are TGTGCCAGCAGCTGGGGACATAGGAACACTGAAGCTTTCTTT.

The chain carries TRBV7-2 and TRBJ2-5, with 8 bases lining up with TRBD2. Germline-derived CDR1 and CDR2 are SGHTA and FQGNSA. With V trimmed by 2 bases and J by 5 bases, 10 bases remained unmatched. This CDR3 is built from 16 residues. Here the CDR3 DNA reads TGTGCCAGCAGCTTATTTGGGAGCGGGAGACAGGAGACCCAGTACTTC. Translated, it gives CASSLFGSGRQETQYF.

The chain recombines TRBV9 with TRBJ1-2; 10 bases are shared with TRBD1. The germline V gene has CDR1 SGDLS and CDR2 YYNGEE. The CDR3 totals 16 residues. After removal of 4 bases from V and 6 bases from J, the junction contained 12 bases not matched to a gene. As DNA, the CDR3 is TGTGCCAGCAGCTCAAACCGCCGGGACAGGGGAGATGGCTACACCTTC. It specifies CASSSNRRDRGDGYTF. Together with reference TRBV9 and TRBJ1-2, the CDR3 gives the full variable domain: DSGVTQTPKHLITATGQRVTLRCSPRSGDLSVYWYQQSLDQGLQFLIQYYNGEERAKGNILERFSAQQFPDLHSELNLSSLELGDSALYFCASSSNRRDRGDGYTFGSGTRLTVV.

The J gene is TRBJ2-7, the V gene TRBV2; 8 bases map to TRBD2. The junction had 17 bases not matched to a gene; V was cut back by 6 bases and J by 4 bases. Germline values: CDR1 SNHLY, CDR2 FYNNEI. This CDR3 has 17 residues. The CDR3 loop reads CASRAGPDEREQYEQYF. CDR3 in DNA: TGTGCCAGCAGGGCCGGGCCGGATGAGCGGGAGCAGTACGAGCAGTACTTC. Together with reference TRBV2 and TRBJ2-7, the CDR3 gives the full variable domain: EPEVTQTPSHQVTQMGQEVILRCVPISNHLYFYWYRQILGQKVEFLVSFYNNEISEKSEIFDDQFSVERPDGSNFTLKIRSTKLEDSAMYFCASRAGPDEREQYEQYFGPGTRLTVT.

This rearrangement joins TRBV4-1 to TRBJ2-7, with D perhaps matching TRBD2 (6 bases). From germline, CDR1 is MGHRA and CDR2 YSYEKL. The CDR3 is 15 residues long. V was shortened by 2 bases and J by 7 bases, with 18 bases between the two germline ends. The CDR3 DNA follows: TGCGCCAGCAGCCAACGGTGGGGAGGTGGAGTGGAGCAGTACTTC. Its protein is CASSQRWGGGVEQYF.

The rearrangement joins TRBV4-1 to TRBJ1-4; TRBD1 is a possible D gene (5 bases). The germline CDR1 and CDR2 sequences are MGHRA and YSYEKL. The V gene lost 2 bases and the J gene lost 6 bases, with 10 bases spanning the gap. This CDR3 contains 14 residues. Here the CDR3 reads CASSQQQGDEKLFF. DNA of the CDR3: TGCGCCAGCAGCCAACAGCAGGGTGATGAAAAACTGTTTTTT.

The chain is built from TRBV28 and TRBJ2-3, with TRBD2 as a possible D gene (5 bases). CDR1 and CDR2 from the germline V gene are MDHEN and SYDVKM. Trimming cost V 1 base and J 0 bases, with 11 bases left between them. The CDR3 consists of 16 residues. The CDR3 DNA sequence: TGTGCCAGCAGTTTATCAGCTAGCAGGAGCACAGATACGCAGTATTTT. Its translation is CASSLSASRSTDTQYF.

The chain combines TRBV5-6 with TRBJ2-7; TRBD1 agrees at 8 bases. With V trimmed by 4 bases and J by 0 bases, 3 bases remained unmatched. The CDR3 sequence is 14 residues long. CDR1 SGHDT and CDR2 YYEEEE come from the germline V gene. The CDR3 sequence: CASSRTGFSYEQYF. DNA for the CDR3: TGTGCCAGCAGCAGGACAGGGTTCTCCTACGAGCAGTACTTC.

The chain couples TRBV5-1 to TRBJ2-1; 7 bases are a match to TRBD1. Per germline, CDR1 SGHRS and CDR2 YFSETQ. Trimming removed 6 bases from V and 4 bases from J; junction bases left unmatched: 4. This CDR3 has 13 amino acids. The CDR3 is CASMGDSYNEQFF. CDR3 nucleotide sequence: TGCGCCAGCATGGGGGACAGTTACAATGAGCAGTTCTTC. The variable domain in full, with the rest retrieved from reference TRBV5-1 and TRBJ2-1, is KAGVTQTPRYLIKTRGQQVTLSCSPISGHRSVSWYQQTPGQGLQFLFEYFSETQRNKGNFPGRFSGRQFSNSRSEMNVSTLELGDSALYLCASMGDSYNEQFFGPGTRLTVL.

The CDR3 DNA reads TGCGCCAGCAGACAGGGTAAGGAAGCTTTCTTT. Translation gives CASRQGKEAFF. The V gene is TRBV4-1, the J gene TRBJ1-1; perhaps TRBD1 as D (6 bases). CDR3 length equals 11 residues. Per the germline V gene, CDR1 is MGHRA and CDR2 is YSYEKL. The V end was cut by 6 bases, the J end by 8 bases, with 10 bases between.

The gene calls are TRBV5-1 and TRBJ1-1, with a possible D match to TRBD1 (6 bases). V gave up 0 bases and J gave up 11 bases, with 20 bases separating them. This CDR3 is built from 15 residues. Per germline, CDR1 SGHRS and CDR2 YFSETQ. CDR3 DNA sequence: TGCGCCAGCAGCTTGGCGGGGGGCGATTTCCCCAACGCTTTCTTT. Protein product: CASSLAGGDFPNAFF.

The rearrangement uses TRBV27 and TRBJ2-3, with TRBD1 identical over 10 bases. The V and J ends lost 7 bases and 1 base, in that order; junction bases with no gene match: 8. Germline values: CDR1 MNHEY, CDR2 SMNVEV (reference sequence). CDR3 length: 16 amino acids. In nucleotides, the CDR3 is TGTGCCAGCAACGACAGGGGGCGCGAGGGCACAGATACGCAGTATTTT. It codes for CASNDRGREGTDTQYF.

V and J are TRBV11-2 and TRBJ2-7, with D perhaps TRBD2 (6 bases). The CDR3 length is 14 residues. V was shortened by 5 bases and J by 1 base, with 12 bases between the two germline ends. Per the germline V gene, CDR1 is SGHAT and CDR2 is FQNNGV. CDR3 region: CASSQAGPSYEQYF. The DNA of the CDR3 is TGTGCCAGCAGCCAGGCGGGACCATCCTACGAGCAGTACTTC.

The chain carries TRBV10-2 and TRBJ1-1; tentatively, D is TRBD1 (6 bases). The CDR3 loop spans 15 amino acids. With 4 bases removed from V and 2 bases from J, the gap between germline ends came to 14 bases. CDR1 and CDR2 (germline): WSHSY, SAAADI. The CDR3 reads CASSGYREGNTEAFF. CDR3 coding DNA: TGCGCCAGCAGTGGCTACAGGGAGGGCAACACTGAAGCTTTCTTT.

V usage is TRBV4-1 and J usage is TRBJ2-3, with a weak D call TRBD2 (5 bases). The CDR3 is 15 amino acids. Trimming cost V 4 bases and J 2 bases, with 13 bases left between them. Germline V lookup: CDR1 MGHRA, CDR2 YSYEKL. CDR3 protein: CASSPSLSITDTQYF. The CDR3 DNA sequence: TGCGCCAGCAGCCCTAGCTTGAGTATCACAGATACGCAGTATTTT.

The CDR3 DNA sequence: TGTGCCAGCAGCTTTTCCGGGACAGGGGGCTTTAGGGAGCAGTACTTC. It codes for CASSFSGTGGFREQYF. The chain joins TRBV7-9 to TRBJ2-7; TRBD1 agrees at 12 bases. CDR3 length: 16 amino acids. Germline CDR1 SEHNR, CDR2 FQNEAQ (reference sequence). Unmatched junction bases numbered 10, after V lost 3 bases and J lost 7 bases.

This clone was counted a few times. This chain joins TRBV19 and TRBJ1-5; D perhaps matches TRBD1 (5 bases). In germline, CDR1 is LNHDA, CDR2 SQIVND (reference sequence). This CDR3 is built from 15 residues. V was pared by 7 bases and J by 4 bases, with 17 bases between. The CDR3 DNA follows: TGTGCCAGTACCCTGGGGGGAGGCGGTAATCAGCCCCAGCATTTT. This gives the protein CASTLGGGGNQPQHF.

CDR3 nucleotide sequence: TGTGCCTGCACAAATAACTATGGCTACACCTTC. It specifies CACTNNYGYTF. V gene TRBV30 combines with J gene TRBJ1-2, with D unclear. The CDR3 runs 11 residues. Germline CDR1 GTSNPN, CDR2 SVGIG (reference sequence). The V gene lost 6 bases and the J gene lost 1 base, with 6 bases spanning the gap.

The chain has TRBV18 and TRBJ1-2; 7 bases match TRBD1. The V segment lost 2 bases and the J segment 2 bases; nucleotides outside the gene matches: 5. Germline V gene data show CDR1 as KGHSH and CDR2 as LQKENI. This CDR3 is built from 15 residues. The CDR3 DNA sequence: TGTGCCAGCTCACCAGATGTACAGGGGAACTATGGCTACACCTTC. Protein product: CASSPDVQGNYGYTF. The entire variable domain, with the rest obtained from reference TRBV18 and TRBJ1-2, is as follows: NAGVMQNPRHLVRRRGQEARLRCSPMKGHSHVYWYRQLPEEGLKFMVYLQKENIIDESGMPKERFSAEFPKEGPSILRIQQVVRGDSAAYFCASSPDVQGNYGYTFGSGTRLTVV.

V is TRBV7-2 and J is TRBJ1-2, with D perhaps TRBD1 (5 bases). Germline V lookup: CDR1 SGHTA, CDR2 FQGNSA. CDR3 size: 14 residues. V lost 1 base to trimming and J lost 8 bases, with 14 bases between them. The CDR3 sequence: CASSLDGGIGGYTF. CDR3 bases: TGTGCCAGCAGCTTAGATGGGGGGATTGGCGGCTACACCTTC.

V and J are TRBV6-5 and TRBJ2-1; 8 nucleotides agree with TRBD1. CDR1 MNHEY and CDR2 SVGAGI come from the germline V gene. This CDR3 spans 14 amino acids. J gave up 7 bases and V 5 bases, and 7 bases lay outside the gene matches. The CDR3 DNA follows: TGTGCCAGCAGTGACCGGGACAGGTCTAATGAGCAGTTCTTC. Amino acid sequence: CASSDRDRSNEQFF.

The genes are TRBV27 and TRBJ1-2; D not certain. V was cut by 5 bases and J by 1 base, with 5 bases left in between. The CDR3 has 12 residues. Per germline, CDR1 MNHEY and CDR2 SMNVEV (reference sequence). CDR3 bases: TGTGCCAGCAGTCAGGATAACTATGGCTACACCTTC. This codes for CASSQDNYGYTF.

This clone was counted a few times. The chain joins TRBV4-2 to TRBJ1-2, with TRBD1 identical over 12 bases. This CDR3 is built from 16 residues. Germline V gives CDR1 LGHNA, CDR2 YNFKEQ. Trimming at V came to 4 bases and at J to 2 bases, leaving 5 bases not matched to a gene. The CDR3, as DNA: TGTGCCAGCAGCCTTTCCGGGACAGGGGGCAACTATGGCTACACCTTC. Protein sequence: CASSLSGTGGNYGYTF.

V gene TRBV21-1 combines with J gene TRBJ2-3; the DNA was not compared with TRBD1, the D call given in the table. TRBV21-1 is a pseudogene locus. The CDR3 runs 15 residues. CDR3 DNA sequence: TGTGCCAGCAGCTGGCTGGGGGCTACAACAGATACGCAGTATTTT. Its protein is CASSWLGATTDTQYF.

This chain joins TRBV5-8 and TRBJ2-1; perhaps TRBD1 as D (5 bases). This CDR3 region has 15 residues. Germline V gives CDR1 SGHTS, CDR2 YDEGEE. With 4 bases removed from V and 2 bases from J, the gap between germline ends came to 13 bases. DNA of the CDR3: TGTGCCAGCAGCCTCCTGGCAGGGCCCTACAATGAGCAGTTCTTC. It yields the protein CASSLLAGPYNEQFF.